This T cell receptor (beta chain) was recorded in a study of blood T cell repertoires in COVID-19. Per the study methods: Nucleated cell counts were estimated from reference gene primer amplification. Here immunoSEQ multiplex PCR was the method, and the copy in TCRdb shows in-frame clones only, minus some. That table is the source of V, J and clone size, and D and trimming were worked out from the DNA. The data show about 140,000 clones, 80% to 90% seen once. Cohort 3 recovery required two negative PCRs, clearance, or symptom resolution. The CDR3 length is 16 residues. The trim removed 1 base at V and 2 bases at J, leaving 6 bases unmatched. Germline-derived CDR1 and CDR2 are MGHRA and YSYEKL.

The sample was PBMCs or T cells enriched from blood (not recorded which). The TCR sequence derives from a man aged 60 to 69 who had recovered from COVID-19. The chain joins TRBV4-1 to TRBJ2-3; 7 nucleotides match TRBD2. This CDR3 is CASSQGISGYTDTQYF. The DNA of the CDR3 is TGCGCCAGCAGCCAAGGTATTAGCGGGTACACAGATACGCAGTATTTT.